This T cell receptor (beta chain) was documented in a study of blood T cell repertoires in COVID-19. Study as a whole: Sites in the United States, Italy and Spain provided acute and convalescent COVID-19 samples. The cDNA or gDNA used as material had been derived from T cells, B-cell-depleted T cells, or PBMCs.

The V end was cut by 3 bases, the J end by 4 bases, with 15 bases between. The CDR3 is 15 amino acids. Germline assignment: CDR1 SNHLY and CDR2 FYNNEI. Original processing methods: The assay estimated nucleated cells by amplifying reference gene primers. Only in-frame clones appear in the TCRdb table, and some are missing; sequencing was by immunoSEQ multiplex PCR. D and trimming were read from the DNA, whereas the V and J calls and clone size are those reported in that table. The sample comprises about 170,000 clones, approximately 90% of which are singletons, and roughly 2% rests with the top ten. The chain is built from TRBV2 and TRBJ1-2; maybe TRBD1 (6 bases). The specimen was peripheral blood. This clonotype originated in a man aged 50 or older who had recovered from COVID-19. DNA of the CDR3: TGTGCCAGCAGTGACTACCAGGACAGACTCTATGGCTACACCTTC. Translating it yields CASSDYQDRLYGYTF.